This passage covers 32 T cell receptor beta chains from one sample sequenced in a study of T cell responses to AZD1222 COVID-19 vaccine. Sequencing was performed with immunoSEQ multiplex PCR; in TCRdb, only in-frame clones are kept and a portion is missing. In the table there are about 120,000 clones, under 85% of which are singletons. Sequencing was performed on peripheral blood, taken on day 0 of AZD1222 vaccination. These receptors were taken from an adult in good health.

This sequence joins TRBV5-1 and TRBJ2-5; D gene unclear. This CDR3 spans 14 amino acids. V was trimmed by 0 bases and J by 5 bases, leaving 11 bases between them. Germline V CDR1 and CDR2: SGHRS, YFSETQ. Here the CDR3 DNA reads TGCGCCAGCAGCTTGGAATTCGGGTTGGAGACCCAGTACTTC. It is translated as CASSLEFGLETQYF.

This rearrangement joins TRBV29-1 to TRBJ1-1; D not certain. The CDR3 is 13 amino acids. Deletions cut 4 bases from V and 2 bases from J, with 11 bases between. CDR1 is SQVTM, CDR2 ANQGSEA, per germline. The DNA of the CDR3 is TGCAGCGTTGGTCCAGGCTTAAACACTGAAGCTTTCTTT. It translates to CSVGPGLNTEAFF.

The V and J genes are TRBV7-2 and TRBJ1-2, with D maybe TRBD1 (6 bases). V dropped 5 bases and J dropped 8 bases, with 12 bases sitting between them. This CDR3 has 12 amino acids. Germline loops: CDR1 SGHTA, CDR2 FQGNSA. The CDR3 region is CASSPRDKGYTF. The CDR3 coding sequence is TGTGCCAGCAGCCCCCGGGACAAGGGCTACACCTTC.

This clone has at least ten counts. J is TRBJ1-2 and V is TRBV7-3; TRBD1 might be the D (5 bases). The V end lost 1 base, the J end lost 5 bases, and 8 bases lay between the germline ends. Germline assignment: CDR1 SGHTA and CDR2 FQGTGA. The CDR3 consists of 13 residues. The CDR3 reads CASSLMGGYGYTF. The DNA for the CDR3 is TGTGCCAGCAGCTTAATGGGGGGGTATGGCTACACCTTC.

This sequence joins TRBV27 and TRBJ2-1, with D possibly TRBD1 on 5 matching bases. The CDR3 loop spans 12 amino acids. The V gene's germline CDR1 is MNHEY and CDR2 SMNVEV (reference sequence). The V end was cut by 5 bases, the J end by 12 bases, with 14 bases between. DNA for the CDR3: TGTGCCAGCAGTCCTGGGGCCGGTCGGCAGTTCTTC. Protein product: CASSPGAGRQFF.

The chain has TRBV7-8 and TRBJ1-2, with D perhaps matching TRBD1 (6 bases). The germline CDR1 and CDR2 sequences are SGHVS and FQNEAQ. Trimming shortened V by 5 bases and J by 7 bases, and 14 bases separated the two germline ends. The CDR3 is 13 residues long. The CDR3 protein is CASSPNRGAGYTF. The DNA for the CDR3 is TGTGCCAGCAGCCCGAATAGGGGGGCTGGCTACACCTTC.

This chain links TRBV3-1 (or the pseudogene TRBV3-2) with TRBJ2-7; perhaps TRBD2 as D (6 bases). The germline V and J ends were trimmed by 6 bases and 0 bases, with 15 bases remaining between them. This CDR3 comprises 15 residues. Germline V lookup: CDR1 LGHDT, CDR2 YNNKEL (reference sequence). The CDR3 bases are TGTGCCAGCAGTCGCGGGACCGTTCACTCCTACGAGCAGTACTTC. Encoded protein: CASSRGTVHSYEQYF.

The rearrangement uses TRBV7-9 and TRBJ2-3; D unresolved. Germline lookup yields CDR1 SEHNR and CDR2 FQNEAQ (reference sequence). Deletions cut 4 bases from V and 1 base from J, with 6 bases between. The CDR3 totals 13 residues. CDR3: CASSSPRTDTQYF. CDR3 in DNA: TGTGCCAGCAGCTCCCCGCGCACAGATACGCAGTATTTT.

The chain has TRBV18 and TRBJ1-5; unclear D gene. Trimming stripped 3 bases from V and 5 bases from J, with 17 bases between. This CDR3 comprises 16 residues. Germline CDR1 and CDR2: KGHSH and LQKENI. CDR3 DNA sequence: TGTGCCAGCTCACCCCGCGCCGCAGGCTTTTATCAGCCCCAGCATTTT. This gives the protein CASSPRAAGFYQPQHF.

The chain combines TRBV2 with TRBJ1-1; D not resolved. The CDR3 is made up of 13 amino acids. Trimming cost V 3 bases and J 0 bases, with 5 bases left between them. Germline CDR1 SNHLY, CDR2 FYNNEI. The CDR3 sequence: CASSDPLNTEAFF. CDR3 DNA sequence: TGTGCCAGCAGTGACCCGCTGAACACTGAAGCTTTCTTT.

The V gene is TRBV6-2 or TRBV6-3, the J gene TRBJ2-1; the D gene is possibly TRBD2 (6 bases). From germline, CDR1 is MNHEY and CDR2 SVGEGT. The CDR3 is 15 amino acids. Trimming removed 2 bases from V and 7 bases from J, with 15 bases in between. The CDR3 spells CASSYGRGPGNEQFF. Written as DNA, the CDR3 is TGTGCCAGCAGTTACGGGCGGGGACCGGGGAATGAGCAGTTCTTC.

The chain carries TRBV18 and TRBJ2-5, with D tentatively TRBD1 (6 bases). Germline values: CDR1 KGHSH, CDR2 LQKENI. The V end lost 6 bases, the J end lost 4 bases, and 12 bases lay between the germline ends. This CDR3 contains 13 residues. The CDR3 here is CASSNTGPETQYF. The DNA for the CDR3 is TGTGCCAGCTCGAACACAGGGCCAGAGACCCAGTACTTC.

For the CDR3, the DNA is TGTGCCAGCCACCTACAGGGTGGAAATTCACCCCTCCACTTT. Translated: CASHLQGGNSPLHF. The chain recombines TRBV28 with TRBJ1-6; maybe TRBD1 (6 bases). The CDR3 runs to 14 residues. V lost 8 bases, J lost 7 bases, and 15 bases lay in between. Germline assignment: CDR1 MDHEN and CDR2 SYDVKM.

This clone has just one count. The genes are TRBV11-2 and TRBJ2-5; no clear D. The germline CDR1 and CDR2 sequences are SGHAT and FQNNGV. The CDR3 is made up of 13 amino acids. V lost 0 bases to trimming and J lost 7 bases, with 9 bases between them. The CDR3 region is CASSLEGWATQYF. In nucleotides, the CDR3 is TGTGCCAGCAGCTTAGAGGGTTGGGCGACCCAGTACTTC.

This chain joins TRBV6-6 and TRBJ2-2; D is uncertain. Trimming took 0 bases from V and 13 from J, leaving 12 bases between them. The germline gives CDR1 MNHNY, CDR2 SVGAGI (reference sequence). The CDR3 runs to 13 residues. The CDR3 loop reads CASSYSSGLGLFF. DNA for the CDR3: TGTGCCAGCAGTTACTCGAGTGGCCTTGGGCTGTTTTTT.

The CDR3 DNA reads TGTGCCAGCAGTGGACAGGGGTGGGGGACTGAAGCTTTCTTT. It is translated as CASSGQGWGTEAFF. The chain combines TRBV6-2 or TRBV6-3 with TRBJ1-1, with 9 nucleotides matching TRBD1. Losses at the gene ends were 5 bases for V and 5 bases for J; bases not matched to a gene: 6. Germline V CDR1 and CDR2: MNHEY, SVGEGT. The CDR3 has 14 residues.

The chain links TRBV12-3 or TRBV12-4 to TRBJ1-2; D is unresolved. V dropped 4 bases and J dropped 0 bases, with 6 bases sitting between them. The CDR3 totals 13 residues. CDR3 in amino acids: CASSSQPNYGYTF. The CDR3 DNA sequence: TGTGCCAGCAGTTCGCAGCCTAACTATGGCTACACCTTC.

There are a few counts of this clone. This rearrangement joins TRBV7-2 to TRBJ2-7, with 8 positions matching TRBD2. Unmatched junction bases numbered 8, after V lost 4 bases and J lost 3 bases. CDR1 and CDR2 from the germline V gene are SGHTA and FQGNSA. There are 15 residues in the CDR3. Here the CDR3 DNA reads TGTGCCAGCAGCTCGGCGGCAGCGGGGGTCTACGAGCAGTACTTC. It encodes CASSSAAAGVYEQYF.

The chain recombines TRBV27 with TRBJ2-7, with 7 bases matching TRBD2. Germline values: CDR1 MNHEY, CDR2 SMNVEV (reference sequence). The CDR3 totals 15 residues. The V segment lost 7 bases and the J segment 2 bases; nucleotides outside the gene matches: 11. CDR3: CASKITSAVTYEQYF. CDR3 nucleotide sequence: TGTGCCAGCAAAATCACTAGCGCCGTTACCTACGAGCAGTACTTC.

The gene calls are TRBV10-3 and TRBJ2-5, with a weak D call TRBD2 (6 bases). CDR3 length: 14 amino acids. Trimming stripped 5 bases from V and 3 bases from J, with 13 bases between. From germline, CDR1 is ENHRY and CDR2 SYGVKD. The CDR3: CAISSSGTEETQYF. CDR3 sequence (DNA): TGTGCCATCAGTTCCTCCGGGACTGAAGAGACCCAGTACTTC.

V and J are TRBV5-5 and TRBJ2-6, with no clear D. V was trimmed by 4 bases and J by 2 bases, leaving 10 bases between them. Germline-derived CDR1 and CDR2 are SGHKS and YYEKEE (reference sequence). The CDR3 runs 15 residues. The DNA of the CDR3 is TGTGCCAGCAGCCCCAGGCTGGCTGGGGCCAACGTCCTGACTTTC. Translated: CASSPRLAGANVLTF.

The CDR3 here is CASSYSFLAGTNSYNEQFF. CDR3 in DNA: TGTGCCAGCAGTTACTCGTTTCTAGCGGGGACTAACTCCTACAATGAGCAGTTCTTC. The chain recombines TRBV6-2 or TRBV6-3 with TRBJ2-1; TRBD2 aligns across 9 bases. V trimming: 0 bases; J trimming: 0 bases; junction bases outside the gene matches: 9. Germline CDR1 MNHEY, CDR2 SVGEGT. The CDR3 sequence is 19 residues long.

The gene calls are TRBV7-8 and TRBJ1-4; D is possibly TRBD1 (5 bases). Germline CDR1 SGHVS, CDR2 FQNEAQ. The CDR3 is 15 residues long. V lost 0 bases, J lost 8 bases, and 13 bases lay in between. This CDR3 reads CASSLAPQGREKLFF. CDR3 sequence (DNA): TGTGCCAGCAGCTTAGCACCGCAGGGTCGAGAAAAACTGTTTTTT. The complete variable domain, with remaining parts taken from reference TRBV7-8 and TRBJ1-4, reads GAGVSQSPRYKVAKRGQDVALRCDPISGHVSLFWYQQALGQGPEFLTYFQNEAQLDKSGLPSDRFFAERPEGSVSTLKIQRTQQEDSAVYLCASSLAPQGREKLFFGSGTQLSVL.

The V and J genes are TRBV29-1 and TRBJ1-2; no reliable D call. The V end lost 4 bases, the J end lost 4 bases, and 10 bases lay between the germline ends. The CDR3 sequence is 12 residues long. In germline, CDR1 is SQVTM, CDR2 ANQGSEA. Written as DNA, the CDR3 is TGCAGCGTTGGGGGTGGAACCTATGGCTACACCTTC. It codes for CSVGGGTYGYTF. Full variable domain (outside the CDR3, taken from reference TRBV29-1 and TRBJ1-2): SAVISQKPSRDICQRGTSLTIQCQVDSQVTMMFWYRQQPGQSLTLIATANQGSEATYESGFVIDKFPISRPNLTFSTLTVSNMSPEDSSIYLCSVGGGTYGYTFGSGTRLTVV.

This clone was detected once. Here the CDR3 DNA reads TGTGCCAGCCGCGGGGAGGGGGGGTCATCTCAAGAGACCCAGTACTTC. Encoded protein: CASRGEGGSSQETQYF. The chain recombines TRBV9 with TRBJ2-5; D may be TRBD2 (7 bases). V dropped 7 bases and J dropped 2 bases, with 21 bases sitting between them. Germline V CDR1 and CDR2: SGDLS, YYNGEE. This CDR3 is built from 16 residues.

The V call is TRBV5-6, the J call TRBJ2-1; D is uncertain. Germline lookup yields CDR1 SGHDT and CDR2 YYEEEE. Trimming took 6 bases from V and 12 from J, leaving 16 bases between them. The CDR3 has 12 residues. CDR3 sequence reads: CASTSVGVRQFF. CDR3 sequence (DNA): TGTGCCAGCACCTCGGTGGGCGTCCGGCAGTTCTTC.

J is TRBJ1-2 and V is TRBV3-1 (or the pseudogene TRBV3-2); perhaps TRBD1 as D (5 bases). Between the trimmed V and J ends, which lost 1 base and 4 bases, there was a span of 10 bases. Germline-derived CDR1 and CDR2 are LGHDT and YNNKEL (reference sequence). This CDR3 region has 14 residues. The CDR3: CASSQGQSGYGYTF. The CDR3 bases are TGTGCCAGCAGCCAAGGACAGTCAGGCTATGGCTACACCTTC.

This clone has only one observation. The rearrangement links TRBV7-9 to TRBJ2-2, with D possibly TRBD2 on 5 matching bases. The CDR3 is 17 residues long. Per germline, CDR1 SEHNR and CDR2 FQNEAQ (reference sequence). V shed 6 bases and J shed 7 bases, with 24 bases lying between them. CDR3 nucleotides: TGTGCCAGCAGGCCAGGAGGTCCTAGCTTGGGCCGCGGGGAGCTGTTTTTT. Its translation is CASRPGGPSLGRGELFF.

The chain is built from TRBV3-1 (or the pseudogene TRBV3-2) and TRBJ2-7; 9 nucleotides line up with TRBD1. This CDR3 contains 14 residues. Trimming took 3 bases from V and 6 from J; bases not matched to a gene: 6. Germline CDR1 reads LGHDT; CDR2 reads YNNKEL (reference sequence). CDR3 loop: CASSQGTGFSEQYF. The CDR3 DNA reads TGTGCCAGCAGCCAGGGGACAGGGTTCAGCGAGCAGTACTTC.

V gene TRBV28 combines with J gene TRBJ1-5, with D unclear. This CDR3 region has 12 residues. Trimming stripped 6 bases from V and 0 bases from J, with 3 bases between. Germline V gives CDR1 MDHEN, CDR2 SYDVKM. In nucleotides, the CDR3 is TGTGCCAGCAGGGATAGCAATCAGCCCCAGCATTTT. The encoded protein is CASRDSNQPQHF.

The J gene is TRBJ2-3, the V gene TRBV28; 7 bases line up with TRBD1. CDR1 MDHEN and CDR2 SYDVKM come from the germline V gene. CDR3 length: 15 amino acids. V shed 5 bases and J 4 bases; nucleotides not matched to a gene: 9. DNA for the CDR3: TGTGCCAGCAGTCTCGACAGGGCCCTGTCAGATACGCAGTATTTT. Residues: CASSLDRALSDTQYF.

The chain has TRBV28 and TRBJ1-2, with D unclear. Trimming pared 6 bases from V and 5 bases from J, leaving 28 bases between. The CDR3 length is 18 residues. CDR1 is MDHEN, CDR2 SYDVKM, per germline. In DNA, the CDR3 is TGTGCCAGCAGCCTACCCGCGAGAGGTGACACTAACCTTTATGGCTACACCTTC. As protein: CASSLPARGDTNLYGYTF.